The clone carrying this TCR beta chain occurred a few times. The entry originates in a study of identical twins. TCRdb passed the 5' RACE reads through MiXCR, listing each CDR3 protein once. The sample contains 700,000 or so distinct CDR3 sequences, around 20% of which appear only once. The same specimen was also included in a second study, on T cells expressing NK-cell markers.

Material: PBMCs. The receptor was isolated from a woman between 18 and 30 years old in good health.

CDR3 nucleotide sequence: TGTGCCACCAGCCTTGGGACTAGCGGGATGGTGGAGACCCAGTACTTC. Translation: CATSLGTSGMVETQYF. This rearrangement joins TRBV15 to TRBJ2-5; 13 bases agree with TRBD2. The germline V gene has CDR1 LNHNV and CDR2 YYDKDF (reference sequence). The CDR3 extends over 16 amino acids. Trimming removed 5 bases from V and 5 bases from J; junction bases left unmatched: 8.